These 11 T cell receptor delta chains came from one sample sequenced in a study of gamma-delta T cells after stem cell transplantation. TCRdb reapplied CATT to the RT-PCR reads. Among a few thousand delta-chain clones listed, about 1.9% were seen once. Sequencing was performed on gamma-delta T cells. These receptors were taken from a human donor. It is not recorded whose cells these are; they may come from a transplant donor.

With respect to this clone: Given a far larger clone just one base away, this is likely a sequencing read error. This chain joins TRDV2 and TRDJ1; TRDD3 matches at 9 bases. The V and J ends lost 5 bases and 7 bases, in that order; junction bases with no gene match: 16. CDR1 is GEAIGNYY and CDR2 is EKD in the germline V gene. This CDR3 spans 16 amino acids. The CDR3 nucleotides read TGTGCCTGTGGCGGACTGGGGGAATGGTTACGTGGTAAACTCATCTTT. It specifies CACGGLGEWLRGKLIF.

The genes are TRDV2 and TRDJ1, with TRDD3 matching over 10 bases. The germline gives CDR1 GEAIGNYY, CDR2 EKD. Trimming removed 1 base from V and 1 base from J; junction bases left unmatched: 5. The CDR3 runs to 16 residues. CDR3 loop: CACDTGGYIGTDKLIF. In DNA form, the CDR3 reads TGTGCCTGTGACACTGGGGGATACATTGGCACCGATAAACTCATCTTT.

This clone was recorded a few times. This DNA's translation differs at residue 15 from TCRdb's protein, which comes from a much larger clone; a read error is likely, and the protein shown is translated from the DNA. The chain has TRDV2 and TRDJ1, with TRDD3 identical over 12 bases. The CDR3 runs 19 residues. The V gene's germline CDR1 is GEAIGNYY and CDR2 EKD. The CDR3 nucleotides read TGTGCCTGTGACACCGTGACTGGGGGATACAAAGAGTACACCGAAAAACTCATCTTT. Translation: CACDTVTGGYKEYTEKLIF.

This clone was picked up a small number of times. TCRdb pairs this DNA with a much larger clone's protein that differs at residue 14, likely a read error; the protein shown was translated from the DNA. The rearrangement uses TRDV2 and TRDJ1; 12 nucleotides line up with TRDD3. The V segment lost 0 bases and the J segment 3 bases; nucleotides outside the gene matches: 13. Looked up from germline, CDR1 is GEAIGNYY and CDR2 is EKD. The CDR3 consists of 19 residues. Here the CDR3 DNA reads TGTGCCTGTGACACCATGAGTCTGGGGGATACGGAGTACGCCGATAAACTCATCTTT. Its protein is CACDTMSLGDTEYADKLIF.

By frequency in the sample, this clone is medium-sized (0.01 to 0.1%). In nucleotides, the CDR3 is TGTGCCTGTGACACTCCCACCCCAACTACTGGGGGATACCTTTACACCGATAAACTCATCTTT. Protein product: CACDTPTPTTGGYLYTDKLIF. The V gene is TRDV2, the J gene TRDJ1; 12 bases line up with TRDD3. Trimming removed 1 base from V and 0 bases from J; junction bases left unmatched: 17. The CDR3 contains 21 residues. The germline V gene encodes CDR1 GEAIGNYY and CDR2 EKD.

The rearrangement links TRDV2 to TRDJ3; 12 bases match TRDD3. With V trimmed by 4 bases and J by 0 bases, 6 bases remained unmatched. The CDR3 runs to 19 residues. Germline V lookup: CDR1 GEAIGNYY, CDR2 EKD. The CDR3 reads CACDRLGDTPSWDTRQMFF. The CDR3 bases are TGTGCCTGTGATCGACTGGGGGATACTCCCTCCTGGGACACCCGACAGATGTTTTTC.

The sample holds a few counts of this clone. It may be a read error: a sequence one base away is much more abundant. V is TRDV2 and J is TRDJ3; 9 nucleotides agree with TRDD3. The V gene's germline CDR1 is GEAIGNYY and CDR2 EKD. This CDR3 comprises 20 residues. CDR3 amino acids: CARDTATGGPRSWDTRQMFF. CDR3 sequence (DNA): TGTGCCCGTGACACCGCGACTGGGGGACCCCGCTCCTGGGACACCCGACAGATGTTTTTC.

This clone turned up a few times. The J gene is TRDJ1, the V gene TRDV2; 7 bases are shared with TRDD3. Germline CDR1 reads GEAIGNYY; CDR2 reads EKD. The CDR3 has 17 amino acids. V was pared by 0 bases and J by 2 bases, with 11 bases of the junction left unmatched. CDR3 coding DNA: TGTGCCTGTGACACCGTAGGTGGGGGACGCCGGACCGATAAACTCATCTTT. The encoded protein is CACDTVGGGRRTDKLIF.

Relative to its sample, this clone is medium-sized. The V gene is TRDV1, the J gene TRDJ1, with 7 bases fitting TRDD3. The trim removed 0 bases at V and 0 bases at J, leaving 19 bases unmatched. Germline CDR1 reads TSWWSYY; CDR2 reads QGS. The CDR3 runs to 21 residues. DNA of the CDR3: TGTGCTCTTGGGGAACTTACCCCCATCCGGCTCTACTGGGGATACACCGATAAACTCATCTTT. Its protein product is CALGELTPIRLYWGYTDKLIF.

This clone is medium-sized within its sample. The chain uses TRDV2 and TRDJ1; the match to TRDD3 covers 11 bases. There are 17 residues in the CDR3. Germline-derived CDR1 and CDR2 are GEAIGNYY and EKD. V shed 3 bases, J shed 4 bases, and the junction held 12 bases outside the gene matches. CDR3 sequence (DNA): TGTGCCTGTGACGTTTTGGGGGATACGCCAGTGAACGATAAACTCATCTTT. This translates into CACDVLGDTPVNDKLIF.

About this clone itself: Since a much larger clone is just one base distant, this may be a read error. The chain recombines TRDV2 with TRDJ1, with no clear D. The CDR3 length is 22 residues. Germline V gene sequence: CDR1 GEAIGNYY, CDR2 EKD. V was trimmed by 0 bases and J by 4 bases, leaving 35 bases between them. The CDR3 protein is CACDTPAGRRGHLAGLGDKLIF. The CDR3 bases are TGTGCCTGTGACACCCCGGCGGGTCGGAGAGGTCACCTAGCCGGGTTGGGCGATAAACTCATCTTT.